The 9 T cell receptor beta chains in this list originate from one sample, sequenced in a study of T cells in Graves' hyperthyroidism and ophthalmopathy. Amplification of TCR beta CDR3 regions used RNA as the template. HTBI primers were used for first-round RT-PCR of the TCR CDR3. TCRdb ran MiXCR on the multiplex PCR reads and lists one entry per CDR3 protein. This table has 330,000 or so distinct CDR3 sequences, roughly 19% appearing once. Specimen: blood. The receptors were gathered from a middle-aged man with Graves' ophthalmopathy.

Here the CDR3 reads CASARGAEKLFF. CDR3 coding DNA: TGTGCCAGTGCACGGGGGGCTGAAAAACTGTTTTTT. The chain has TRBV6-2 or TRBV6-3 and TRBJ1-4; the D gene is possibly TRBD1 (6 bases). Trimming took 9 bases from V and 7 from J, leaving 12 bases between them. Germline values: CDR1 MNHEY, CDR2 SVGEGT. This CDR3 is built from 12 residues.

The rearrangement uses TRBV5-1 and TRBJ1-5; the match to TRBD1 covers 7 bases. Germline-derived CDR1 and CDR2 are SGHRS and YFSETQ. The length of the CDR3 is 15 residues. The junction had 6 bases not matched to a gene; V was cut back by 3 bases and J by 3 bases. The CDR3: CASSYQGTDNQPQHF. The CDR3 DNA reads TGCGCCAGCAGCTACCAAGGGACAGACAATCAGCCCCAGCATTTT.

The chain couples TRBV11-3 to TRBJ2-2; D not resolved. Trimming took off 5 bases at V and 6 bases at J, with 4 bases between the two ends. The CDR3 runs 11 residues. Germline V gives CDR1 SGHNT, CDR2 YENEEA. CDR3 amino acids: CASSGAGELFF. The CDR3 nucleotides are TGTGCCAGCAGCGGGGCCGGGGAGCTGTTTTTT.

The CDR3 nucleotides are TGTGCCAGCAGCTTACCGGGGATCGGGGCAGATACGCAGTATTTT. Translated, it gives CASSLPGIGADTQYF. This sequence joins TRBV7-3 and TRBJ2-3, with D perhaps matching TRBD2 (5 bases). The length of the CDR3 is 15 residues. The germline CDR1 and CDR2 sequences are SGHTA and FQGTGA. V lost 2 bases to trimming and J lost 4 bases, with 13 bases between them.

As to this clonotype: A much more abundant neighbour one base away suggests this may be a read error. The chain combines TRBV24-1 with TRBJ2-1; TRBD1 is a possible D gene (6 bases). The CDR3 loop spans 16 amino acids. Germline CDR1 and CDR2: KGHDR and SFDVKD. The CDR3, as DNA: TGTGCCACCAGTGATCTCAGGGGTAGCTCCTACAATGAGCGGTTCTTC. Encoded protein: CATSDLRGSSYNERFF.

This clonotype has ten or more counts. V gene TRBV24-1 combines with J gene TRBJ2-7; no definite D call. V was clipped by 3 bases and J by 2 bases, with 13 bases between them. The CDR3 length is 15 residues. Germline V gene lookup returns CDR1 KGHDR and CDR2 SFDVKD. The CDR3 DNA sequence: TGTGCCACCAGTGATCCCCGATCGGTTGCCTACGAGCAGTACTTC. This encodes CATSDPRSVAYEQYF.

This chain uses TRBV19 with TRBJ1-5; TRBD1 might be the D (5 bases). CDR3 length: 17 amino acids. Germline V gene lookup returns CDR1 LNHDA and CDR2 SQIVND (reference sequence). Deletions cut 4 bases from V and 1 base from J, with 17 bases between. The CDR3 nucleotides read TGTGCCAGTAGTACCGCTACAGGTTGGTTGAGCAATCAGCCCCAGCATTTT. Protein sequence: CASSTATGWLSNQPQHF.

This rearrangement joins TRBV25-1 to TRBJ2-5; the match to TRBD2 covers 12 bases. From germline, CDR1 is MGHDK and CDR2 SYGVNS. The CDR3 totals 16 residues. Trimming cost V 6 bases and J 4 bases; bases outside gene matches: 9. The CDR3 DNA is TGTGCCAGCAGAAAAGGACTAGCGGGAAGTCCAGAGACCCAGTACTTC. This gives the protein CASRKGLAGSPETQYF.

This clonotype was picked up a small number of times. This chain connects TRBV20-1 to TRBJ2-5; D unclear. The CDR3 is 11 amino acids. Trimming left V 5 bases short and J 4 bases short, with 8 bases between. Germline values: CDR1 DFQATT, CDR2 SNEGSKA (reference sequence). CDR3 in DNA: TGCAGTGCTTTATGGGGAGAGACCCAGTACTTC. This codes for CSALWGETQYF.